The 12 T cell receptor beta chains reported below all come from one sample, sequenced in a study of blood T cell repertoires in COVID-19. Measured with immunoSEQ multiplex PCR; TCRdb has only the in-frame clones, and not every one. The sample has approximately 69,000 clones, nearly 90% seen once. Sequencing was performed on peripheral blood. These receptors were taken from a man in his fifties with acute or convalescent COVID-19.

The CDR3 loop reads CASSPKKATGVPGANVLTF. The CDR3 DNA follows: TGTGCCAGCAGCCCCAAGAAAGCGACAGGGGTCCCTGGGGCCAACGTCCTGACTTTC. This sequence joins TRBV7-9 and TRBJ2-6, with 8 bases identical to TRBD1. This CDR3 spans 19 amino acids. V lost 5 bases, J lost 2 bases, and 14 bases stayed unmatched. CDR1 and CDR2 (germline): SEHNR, FQNEAQ (reference sequence).

This clone was picked up a small number of times. The CDR3 protein is CASSFNSNQPQHF. In DNA form, the CDR3 reads TGTGCCAGCAGTTTTAATAGCAATCAGCCCCAGCATTTT. J is TRBJ1-5 and V is TRBV27; D unresolved. Looked up from germline, CDR1 is MNHEY and CDR2 is SMNVEV (reference sequence). The CDR3 is 13 residues long. The V end lost 3 bases, the J end lost 0 bases, and 3 bases lay between the germline ends.

J is TRBJ1-1 and V is TRBV7-8, with 8 bases matching TRBD1. Looked up from germline, CDR1 is SGHVS and CDR2 is FQNEAQ. This CDR3 region has 13 residues. Trimming removed 3 bases from V and 4 bases from J; junction bases left unmatched: 1. CDR3 loop: CASSFQGATEAFF. CDR3 nucleotides: TGTGCCAGCAGCTTCCAGGGGGCCACTGAAGCTTTCTTT. Drawing the rest from reference TRBV7-8 and TRBJ1-1, the complete variable domain is GAGVSQSPRYKVAKRGQDVALRCDPISGHVSLFWYQQALGQGPEFLTYFQNEAQLDKSGLPSDRFFAERPEGSVSTLKIQRTQQEDSAVYLCASSFQGATEAFFGQGTRLTVV.

The CDR3 protein is CASSPGLNQPQHF. CDR3 bases: TGTGCCAGCAGCCCGGGACTTAATCAGCCCCAGCATTTT. V usage is TRBV3-1 (or the pseudogene TRBV3-2) and J usage is TRBJ1-5; D might be TRBD1 (5 bases). Germline V gene lookup returns CDR1 LGHDT and CDR2 YNNKEL (reference sequence). Trimming left V 4 bases short and J 4 bases short, with 8 bases between. The CDR3 has 13 residues.

In the case of this clone: Mismatch with germline at one junction end may stem from a read error. The V and J genes are TRBV24-1 and TRBJ2-7; D perhaps matches TRBD1 (5 bases). CDR1 and CDR2 (germline): KGHDR, SFDVKD. This CDR3 spans 16 amino acids. The CDR3 loop reads CATSDPFRWGSHEQYF. CDR3 nucleotide sequence: TGTGCCACCAGTGACCCCTTCCGCTGGGGCTCCCACGAGCAGTACTTC.

This clone was recorded a few times. J is TRBJ2-7 and V is TRBV19; 7 bases align to TRBD1. Germline V lookup: CDR1 LNHDA, CDR2 SQIVND (reference sequence). There are 15 residues in the CDR3. J gave up 2 bases and V 4 bases, and 8 bases lay outside the gene matches. CDR3 loop: CASSTGQVSAYEQYF. CDR3 nucleotides: TGTGCCAGTAGTACCGGACAGGTCAGCGCCTACGAGCAGTACTTC.

The chain joins TRBV5-1 to TRBJ1-4; D is perhaps TRBD1 (6 bases). V was trimmed by 2 bases and J by 4 bases, leaving 9 bases between them. The CDR3 covers 14 residues. The V gene's germline CDR1 is SGHRS and CDR2 YFSETQ. CDR3 coding DNA: TGCGCCAGCAGCTTAGGGGGTGATAATGAAAAACTGTTTTTT. Protein product: CASSLGGDNEKLFF.

This chain connects TRBV30 to TRBJ2-7; weak D call: TRBD1 (5 bases). This CDR3 is 12 amino acids long. Germline lookup yields CDR1 GTSNPN and CDR2 SVGIG (reference sequence). V was cut by 4 bases and J by 0 bases, with 7 bases left in between. The CDR3 DNA reads TGTGCCTGGACAGGGATCTCCTACGAGCAGTACTTC. Amino acid sequence: CAWTGISYEQYF.

This chain connects TRBV30 to TRBJ1-1; perhaps TRBD1 as D (5 bases). Trimming removed 0 bases at V and 1 base at J, with 6 bases between. The germline CDR1 and CDR2 sequences are GTSNPN and SVGIG (reference sequence). The CDR3 is 13 amino acids. The DNA for the CDR3 is TGTGCCTGGAGTGTAGGACAGAACACTGAAGCTTTCTTT. Its protein product is CAWSVGQNTEAFF.

The chain couples TRBV5-1 to TRBJ1-4, with D uncertain. Germline CDR1 SGHRS, CDR2 YFSETQ. The CDR3 spans 14 residues. With 4 bases removed from V and 8 bases from J, the gap between germline ends came to 15 bases. CDR3 nucleotide sequence: TGCGCCAGCAGCCGACCGGGTGTTGACGAAAAACTGTTTTTT. The encoded protein is CASSRPGVDEKLFF.

The chain employs TRBV11-2 and TRBJ1-1; a weak D match, TRBD1 (6 bases). V was clipped by 5 bases and J by 1 base, with 8 bases between them. Germline loops: CDR1 SGHAT, CDR2 FQNNGV. The CDR3 runs 13 residues. The CDR3 coding sequence is TGTGCCAGCAGCGAGGGACAGAACACTGAAGCTTTCTTT. It yields the protein CASSEGQNTEAFF.

The chain employs TRBV3-1 (or the pseudogene TRBV3-2) and TRBJ1-1, with a weak D call TRBD1 (6 bases). The V end was cut by 5 bases, the J end by 6 bases, with 19 bases between. Germline CDR1 is LGHDT and CDR2 is YNNKEL (reference sequence). The CDR3 is 15 residues long. The CDR3 coding sequence is TGTGCCAGCAGCAAAAACACGGGGGGCGGTCCTGAAGCTTTCTTT. Residues: CASSKNTGGGPEAFF.